Listed here are 17 T cell receptor beta chains from one sample, sequenced in a study of identical twins (dated by TCRdb to the mid-2010s). Library method: 5' RACE. Sequencing took place on an Illumina HiSeq 2000. TCRdb reanalyzed the raw reads on its own, using fastp at Q25 for trimming and MiXCR for clone calling, and kept in-frame beta chains. Entries are consolidated by CDR3 protein sequence, retaining the most common genes and DNA. This sample lists 1.5 million to 2 million distinct CDR3 sequences; less than 35% were detected once. About 0.3% of the sample goes to the ten largest clones. Sequenced input: cord blood. The receptors stem from a newborn girl in good health.

The chain combines TRBV28 with TRBJ2-1; D gene unclear. Germline assignment: CDR1 MDHEN and CDR2 SYDVKM. This CDR3 comprises 16 residues. V dropped 4 bases and J dropped 0 bases, with 13 bases sitting between them. The CDR3 DNA reads as TGTGCCAGCAGTTCCTCCGCCCCGCTCTCCTACAATGAGCAGTTCTTC. It yields the protein CASSSSAPLSYNEQFF.

This clonotype was observed once. The chain joins TRBV4-2 to TRBJ1-1, with D possibly TRBD1 on 5 matching bases. Trimming took off 2 bases at V and 4 bases at J, with 11 bases between the two ends. From germline, CDR1 is LGHNA and CDR2 YNFKEQ. The CDR3 length is 14 residues. CDR3 sequence reads: CASSQIGTGTEAFF. The DNA for the CDR3 is TGTGCCAGCAGCCAAATAGGGACCGGCACTGAAGCTTTCTTT.

The genes are TRBV20-1 and TRBJ2-1; possibly TRBD1 or TRBD2 for D (5 bases each). Trimming removed 5 bases from V and 2 bases from J, with 13 bases in between. Germline V gene lookup returns CDR1 DFQATT and CDR2 SNEGSKA (reference sequence). This CDR3 spans 14 amino acids. CDR3 nucleotide sequence: TGCAGTGCTGGGGACCAACGGACCTACAATGAGCAGTTCTTC. The encoded protein is CSAGDQRTYNEQFF.

Only a few counts were recorded for this clonotype. The V and J genes are TRBV5-4 and TRBJ1-2, with D perhaps TRBD1 (5 bases). V lost 4 bases, J lost 5 bases, and 12 bases lay in between. This CDR3 contains 13 residues. The germline V gene has CDR1 SGHNT and CDR2 YYREEE (reference sequence). Here the CDR3 DNA reads TGTGCCAGCAGCCTCCGACAGCTATATGGCTACACCTTC. Its translation is CASSLRQLYGYTF.

The chain carries TRBV11-2 and TRBJ2-2; possible D gene TRBD1, 5 bases. V was shortened by 0 bases and J by 0 bases, with 14 bases between the two germline ends. CDR3 size: 18 residues. Germline CDR1 is SGHAT and CDR2 is FQNNGV. CDR3 sequence (DNA): TGTGCCAGCAGCTTAGATTTGACAGATCTCGCGAACACCGGGGAGCTGTTTTTT. Its translation: CASSLDLTDLANTGELFF.

This clonotype was detected only once. This chain uses TRBV7-2 with TRBJ2-5; D remains ambiguous. There are 13 residues in the CDR3. Trimming left V 3 bases short and J 11 bases short, with 16 bases between. Per the germline V gene, CDR1 is SGHTA and CDR2 is FQGNSA. CDR3 bases: TGTGCCAGCAGCTTTGACTCATACAATGGGCAGTACTTC. Its protein product is CASSFDSYNGQYF.

V is TRBV5-1 and J is TRBJ1-1, with D possibly TRBD1 on 5 matching bases. Trimming took off 1 base at V and 4 bases at J, with 17 bases between the two ends. The CDR3 contains 16 residues. Germline V gene sequence: CDR1 SGHRS, CDR2 YFSETQ. CDR3 nucleotide sequence: TGCGCCAGCAGCTTGAGGGACGCGGGGTTGGGCACTGAAGCTTTCTTT. Translating it yields CASSLRDAGLGTEAFF.

The CDR3 region is CATSPRDRENIQYF. CDR3 coding DNA: TGTGCCACCAGTCCTCGGGACAGGGAAAACATTCAGTACTTC. The chain employs TRBV24-1 and TRBJ2-4, with TRBD1 matching over 9 bases. The CDR3 sequence is 14 residues long. CDR1 and CDR2 (germline): KGHDR, SFDVKD. V trimming: 6 bases; J trimming: 5 bases; junction bases outside the gene matches: 4.

This clonotype occurred a few times. This chain uses TRBV3-1 with TRBJ2-7, with D maybe TRBD2 (5 bases). There are 13 residues in the CDR3. V lost 2 bases and J 6 bases, leaving 11 bases between the germline ends. The V gene's germline CDR1 is LGHDT and CDR2 YNNKEL (reference sequence). The DNA of the CDR3 is TGTGCCAGCAGCCAAAGAGGGCCTGGCGAGCAGTACTTC. This codes for CASSQRGPGEQYF.

V and J are TRBV5-1 and TRBJ2-5; 8 bases align to TRBD2. The CDR3 runs 14 residues. The germline gives CDR1 SGHRS, CDR2 YFSETQ. The junction had 3 bases not matched to a gene; V was cut back by 4 bases and J by 1 base. The CDR3 DNA sequence: TGCGCCAGCAGCATACTAGCGGCCCAAGAGACCCAGTACTTC. This translates into CASSILAAQETQYF.

This clonotype was seen repeatedly, ten times or more. The V gene is TRBV4-1, the J gene TRBJ2-3; D may be TRBD1 or TRBD2 (5 bases each). CDR3 length: 13 amino acids. Trimming shortened V by 2 bases and J by 4 bases, and 7 bases separated the two germline ends. Germline assignment: CDR1 MGHRA and CDR2 YSYEKL. CDR3 nucleotides: TGCGCCAGCAGCCAATGGGACGCAGATACGCAGTATTTT. Amino acid sequence: CASSQWDADTQYF.

V and J are TRBV12-3 or TRBV12-4 and TRBJ2-3, with 7 bases aligning to TRBD2. The junction had 10 bases not matched to a gene; V was cut back by 6 bases and J by 7 bases. CDR3 length: 14 residues. The DNA for the CDR3 is TGTGCCAGCAGGGGGCAACTAGCGATGAATACGCAGTATTTT. Amino acid sequence: CASRGQLAMNTQYF.

V gene TRBV28 combines with J gene TRBJ1-1; no definite D call. V was pared by 2 bases and J by 5 bases, with 6 bases between. Germline assignment: CDR1 MDHEN and CDR2 SYDVKM. The CDR3 consists of 12 residues. CDR3 loop: CASSLTPTEAFF. DNA for the CDR3: TGTGCCAGCAGTTTAACCCCAACTGAAGCTTTCTTT.

This clonotype was counted many times. This chain links TRBV12-3 or TRBV12-4 with TRBJ1-4; D gene unclear. The CDR3 runs to 11 residues. Trimming cost V 3 bases and J 8 bases, with 4 bases left between them. The CDR3: CASSFGEKLFF. Written as DNA, the CDR3 is TGTGCCAGCAGTTTCGGAGAAAAACTGTTTTTT.

This chain uses TRBV5-1 with TRBJ1-1; D unclear. The germline V and J ends were trimmed by 3 bases and 2 bases, with 11 bases remaining between them. Germline lookup yields CDR1 SGHRS and CDR2 YFSETQ. The CDR3 sequence is 14 residues long. The CDR3 nucleotides read TGCGCCAGCAGCTCATGGACGGCTAACACTGAAGCTTTCTTT. This sequence encodes CASSSWTANTEAFF.

The chain's CDR3 is CASSQDLELANYGYTF. In nucleotides, the CDR3 is TGTGCCAGCAGCCAAGATTTGGAGCTAGCTAACTATGGCTACACCTTC. The rearrangement links TRBV14 to TRBJ1-2; D ambiguous. V lost 0 bases and J lost 0, with 11 bases in between. In germline, CDR1 is SGHDN, CDR2 FVKESK. This CDR3 is built from 16 residues.

Only one count was recorded for this clonotype. Possible read error: a much larger clone is one base away. V usage is TRBV7-2 and J usage is TRBJ1-5, with unresolved D. Germline assignment: CDR1 SGHTA and CDR2 FQGNSA. There are 13 residues in the CDR3. CDR3: CASNLDPDQPQHF. The CDR3 DNA reads as TGTGCCAGCAACTTAGATCCGGATCAGCCCCAGCATTTT.